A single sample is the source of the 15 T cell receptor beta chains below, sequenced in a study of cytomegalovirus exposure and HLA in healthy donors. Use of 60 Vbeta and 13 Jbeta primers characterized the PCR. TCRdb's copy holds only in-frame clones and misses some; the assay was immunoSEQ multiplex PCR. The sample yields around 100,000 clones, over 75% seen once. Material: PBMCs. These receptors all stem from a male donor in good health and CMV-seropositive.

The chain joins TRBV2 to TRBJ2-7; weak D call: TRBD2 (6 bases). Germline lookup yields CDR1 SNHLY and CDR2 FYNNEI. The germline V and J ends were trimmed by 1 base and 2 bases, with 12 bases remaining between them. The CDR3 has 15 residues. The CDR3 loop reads CASSEVPGGTYEQYF. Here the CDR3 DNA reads TGTGCCAGCAGTGAAGTCCCCGGCGGGACCTACGAGCAGTACTTC.

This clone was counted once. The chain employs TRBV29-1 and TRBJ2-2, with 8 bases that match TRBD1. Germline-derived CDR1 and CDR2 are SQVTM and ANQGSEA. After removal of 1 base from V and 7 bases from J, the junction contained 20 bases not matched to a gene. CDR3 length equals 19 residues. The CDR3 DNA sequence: TGCAGCGTTGAAGTCGCAGGGGGCGCAATCACGGGATTGGGCGGGGAGCTGTTTTTT. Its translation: CSVEVAGGAITGLGGELFF.

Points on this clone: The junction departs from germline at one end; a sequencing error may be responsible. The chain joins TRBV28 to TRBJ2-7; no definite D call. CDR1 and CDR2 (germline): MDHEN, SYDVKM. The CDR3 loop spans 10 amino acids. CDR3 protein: CASGPYGQYF. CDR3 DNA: TGTGCTTCCGGTCCCTACGGGCAGTACTTC.

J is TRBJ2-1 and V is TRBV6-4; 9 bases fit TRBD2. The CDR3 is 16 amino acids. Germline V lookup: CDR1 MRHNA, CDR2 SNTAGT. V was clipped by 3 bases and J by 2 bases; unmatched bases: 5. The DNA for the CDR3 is TGTGCCAGCAGTGAGGGAGCGGGGGGACCCTACAATGAGCAGTTCTTC. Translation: CASSEGAGGPYNEQFF.

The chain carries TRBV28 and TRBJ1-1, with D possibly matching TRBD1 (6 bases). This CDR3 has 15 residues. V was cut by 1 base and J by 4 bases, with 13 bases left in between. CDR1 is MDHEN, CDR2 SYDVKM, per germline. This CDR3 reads CASSLLVTGGTEAFF. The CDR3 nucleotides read TGTGCCAGCAGTTTATTAGTGACAGGCGGCACTGAAGCTTTCTTT.

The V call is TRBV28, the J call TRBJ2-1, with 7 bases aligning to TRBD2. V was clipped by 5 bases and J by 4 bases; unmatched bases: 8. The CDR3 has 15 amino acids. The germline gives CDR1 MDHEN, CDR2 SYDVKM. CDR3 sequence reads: CASSLSGTLYNEQFF. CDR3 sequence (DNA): TGTGCCAGCAGTCTCAGCGGGACTCTATACAATGAGCAGTTCTTC.

CDR3 nucleotide sequence: TGTGCCAGCAGCTTGGGGACAGACCATAGCAATCAGCCCCAGCATTTT. Translated: CASSLGTDHSNQPQHF. The V gene is TRBV5-8, the J gene TRBJ1-5, with D possibly being TRBD1 (6 bases). Looked up from germline, CDR1 is SGHTS and CDR2 is YDEGEE. V shed 0 bases and J shed 0 bases, with 10 bases lying between them. CDR3 length: 16 amino acids.

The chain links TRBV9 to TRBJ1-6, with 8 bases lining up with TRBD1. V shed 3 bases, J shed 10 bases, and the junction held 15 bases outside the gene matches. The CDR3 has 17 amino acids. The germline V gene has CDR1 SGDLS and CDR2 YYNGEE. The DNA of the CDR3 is TGTGCCAGCAGCGGACAGGGGAAGGGTTGGTCGGAGTCACCCCTCCACTTT. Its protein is CASSGQGKGWSESPLHF.

The CDR3 sequence: CASSRASGRFTDTQYF. CDR3 DNA sequence: TGTGCCAGCAGCCGGGCGAGTGGGAGATTCACAGATACGCAGTATTTT. This chain uses TRBV5-5 with TRBJ2-3, with TRBD2 as a possible D gene (5 bases). The CDR3 sequence is 16 residues long. CDR1 and CDR2 (germline): SGHKS, YYEKEE (reference sequence). V lost 4 bases, J lost 2 bases, and 17 bases lay in between.

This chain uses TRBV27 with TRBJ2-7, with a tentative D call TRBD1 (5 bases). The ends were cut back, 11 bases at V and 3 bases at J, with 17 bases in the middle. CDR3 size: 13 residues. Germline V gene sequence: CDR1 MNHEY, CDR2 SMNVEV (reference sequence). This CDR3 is CACSVSQGYEQYF. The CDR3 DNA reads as TGTGCCTGTTCCGTTTCGCAGGGCTACGAGCAGTACTTC.

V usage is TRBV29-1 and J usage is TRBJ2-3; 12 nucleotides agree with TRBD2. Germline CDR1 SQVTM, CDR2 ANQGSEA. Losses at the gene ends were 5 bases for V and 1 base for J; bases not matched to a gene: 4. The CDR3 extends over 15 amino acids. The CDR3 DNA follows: TGCAGCGTTCTGACTAGCGGGGGCCGCACAGATACGCAGTATTTT. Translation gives CSVLTSGGRTDTQYF.

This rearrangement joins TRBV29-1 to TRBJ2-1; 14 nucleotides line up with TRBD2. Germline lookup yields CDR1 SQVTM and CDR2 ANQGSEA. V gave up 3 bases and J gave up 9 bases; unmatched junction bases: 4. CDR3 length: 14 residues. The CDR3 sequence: CSVENGLAGGEQFF. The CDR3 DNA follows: TGCAGCGTTGAGAACGGACTAGCGGGGGGTGAGCAGTTCTTC.

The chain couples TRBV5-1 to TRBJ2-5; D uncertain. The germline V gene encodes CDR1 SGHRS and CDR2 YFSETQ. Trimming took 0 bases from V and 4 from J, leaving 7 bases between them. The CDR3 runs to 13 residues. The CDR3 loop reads CASSLESLETQYF. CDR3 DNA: TGCGCCAGCAGCTTGGAAAGCTTAGAGACCCAGTACTTC.

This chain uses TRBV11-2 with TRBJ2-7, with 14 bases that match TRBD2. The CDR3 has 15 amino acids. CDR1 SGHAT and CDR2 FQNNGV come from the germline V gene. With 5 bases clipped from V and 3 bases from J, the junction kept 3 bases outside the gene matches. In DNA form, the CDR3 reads TGTGCCAGCAGCCCGGGACTAGCGGGAGTCTACGAGCAGTACTTC. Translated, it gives CASSPGLAGVYEQYF.

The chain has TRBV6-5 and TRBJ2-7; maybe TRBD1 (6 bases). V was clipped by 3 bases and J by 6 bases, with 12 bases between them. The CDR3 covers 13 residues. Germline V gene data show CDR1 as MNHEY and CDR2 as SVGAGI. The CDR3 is CASSYPGGVEQYF. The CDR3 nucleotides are TGTGCCAGCAGTTATCCTGGGGGCGTCGAGCAGTACTTC.